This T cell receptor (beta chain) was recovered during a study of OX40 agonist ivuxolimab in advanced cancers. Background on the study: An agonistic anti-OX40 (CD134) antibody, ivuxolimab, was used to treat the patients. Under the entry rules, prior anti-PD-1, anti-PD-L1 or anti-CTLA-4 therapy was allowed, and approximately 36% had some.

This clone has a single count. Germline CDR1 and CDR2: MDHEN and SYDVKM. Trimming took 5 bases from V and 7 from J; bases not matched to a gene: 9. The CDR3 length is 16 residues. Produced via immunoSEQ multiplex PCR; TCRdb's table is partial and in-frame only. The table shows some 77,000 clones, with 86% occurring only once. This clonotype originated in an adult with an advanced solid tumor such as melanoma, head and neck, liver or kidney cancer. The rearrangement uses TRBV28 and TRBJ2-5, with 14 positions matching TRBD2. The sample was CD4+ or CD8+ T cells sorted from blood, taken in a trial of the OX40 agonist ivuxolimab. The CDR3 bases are TGTGCCAGCAGTGTCATGACTAGCGGGAGGGTGGGGACCCAGTACTTC. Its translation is CASSVMTSGRVGTQYF.